The source of this T cell receptor (beta chain) is a study of blood T cell repertoires in COVID-19. Study-wide context: T cells, B-cell-depleted T cells, or PBMCs supplied cDNA or gDNA.

The CDR3 extends over 19 amino acids. The V and J ends lost 5 bases and 0 bases, in that order; junction bases with no gene match: 11. The V gene's germline CDR1 is SGHVS and CDR2 FQNEAQ. Sequenced by immunoSEQ multiplex PCR; TCRdb stores in-frame clones only, minus some. The repertoire includes roughly 520,000 clones, 85% to 90% of them detected once, and about 1.7% sits in the top ten. The cohort comprised adults aged 18 to 89 years residing in 20 to 30 US areas. Participants' own reports of clinical history determined their cohort assignment. The receptor comes from a woman between 40 and 50 years old who had recovered from COVID-19. The sequencing sample was made of PBMCs or T cells enriched from blood (not recorded which). This chain joins TRBV7-8 and TRBJ2-2, with 11 nucleotides matching TRBD2. CDR3 amino acids: CASSPDRWGLAANTGELFF. The CDR3 DNA reads TGTGCCAGCAGCCCCGACCGGTGGGGACTAGCGGCGAACACCGGGGAGCTGTTTTTT.